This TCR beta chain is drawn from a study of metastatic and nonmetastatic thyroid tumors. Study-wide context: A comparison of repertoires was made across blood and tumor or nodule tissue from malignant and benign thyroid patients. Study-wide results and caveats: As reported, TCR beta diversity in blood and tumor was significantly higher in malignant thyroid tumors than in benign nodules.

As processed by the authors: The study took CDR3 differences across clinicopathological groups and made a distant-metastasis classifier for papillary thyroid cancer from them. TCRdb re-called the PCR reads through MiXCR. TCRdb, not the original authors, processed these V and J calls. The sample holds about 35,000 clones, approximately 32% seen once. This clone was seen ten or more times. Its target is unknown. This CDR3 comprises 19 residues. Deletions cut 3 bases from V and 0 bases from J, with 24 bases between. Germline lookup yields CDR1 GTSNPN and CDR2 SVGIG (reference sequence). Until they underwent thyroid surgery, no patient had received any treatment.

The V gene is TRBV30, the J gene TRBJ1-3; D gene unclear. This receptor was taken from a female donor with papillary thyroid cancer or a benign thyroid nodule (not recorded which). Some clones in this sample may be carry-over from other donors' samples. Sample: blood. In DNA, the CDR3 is TGTGCCTGGAGCCCGGGAAGACACCCCAGATACCACTCTGGAAACACCATATATTTT. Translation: CAWSPGRHPRYHSGNTIYF.